This T cell receptor beta chain was captured by sequencing in a study of post-analysis software for immune sequencing data. Germline V gene lookup returns CDR1 MNHEY and CDR2 SVGEGT. CDR3 length: 16 residues. Germline trimming cut 2 bases from V and 5 bases from J; bases unmatched to any gene: 8. Regarding the study as a whole: Normalized Chao1 diversity in multiple sclerosis patients fell significantly below that of controls. Samples from one preparation batch, clustered by F measure, grouped strongly together. TRBV5-6, TRBV5-1 and TRBV20-1 were among 4 or 5 TRBV segments more frequent in patients than controls.

The sample holds a few counts of this clonotype. Its matching antigen is unknown. Carried by the TCR beta cDNA libraries were unique molecular identifiers. Input of about 0.85 to 10 million T cells yielded around 500,000 cDNA molecules. TCRdb analysed the PCR reads with MiXCR anew, one entry per CDR3 protein. This sample yields hundreds of thousands of distinct CDR3 sequences, of which roughly 50% are seen a single time; 4.6% belongs to the top ten. The genes are TRBV6-2 or TRBV6-3 and TRBJ2-3, with 9 bases fitting TRBD2. The clonotype comes from a girl aged 5-17 years with multiple sclerosis. The specimen sequenced was blood. The DNA for the CDR3 is TGTGCCAGCAGTTACCGGGTGACTAGCGGTCTAGATACGCAGTATTTT. It translates to CASSYRVTSGLDTQYF.